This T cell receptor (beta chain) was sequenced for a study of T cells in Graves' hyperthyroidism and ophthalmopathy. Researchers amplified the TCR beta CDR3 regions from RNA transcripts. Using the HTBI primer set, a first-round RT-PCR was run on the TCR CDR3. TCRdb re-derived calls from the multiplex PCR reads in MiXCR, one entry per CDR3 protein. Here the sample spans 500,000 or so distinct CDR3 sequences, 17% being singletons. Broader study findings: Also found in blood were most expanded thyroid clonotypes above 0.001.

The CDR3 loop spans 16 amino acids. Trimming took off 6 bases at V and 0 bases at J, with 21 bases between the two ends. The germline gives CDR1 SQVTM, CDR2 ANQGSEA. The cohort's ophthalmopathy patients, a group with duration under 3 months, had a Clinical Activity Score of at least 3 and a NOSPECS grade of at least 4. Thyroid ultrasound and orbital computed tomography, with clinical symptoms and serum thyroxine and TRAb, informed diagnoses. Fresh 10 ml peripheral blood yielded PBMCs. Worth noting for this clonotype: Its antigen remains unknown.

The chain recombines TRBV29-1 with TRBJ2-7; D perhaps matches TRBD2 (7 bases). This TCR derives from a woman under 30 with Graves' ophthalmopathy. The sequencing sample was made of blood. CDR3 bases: TGCAGCGTGCAAGCGGTGGGGGGGGCCGGCTCCTACGAGCAGTACTTC. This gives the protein CSVQAVGGAGSYEQYF.